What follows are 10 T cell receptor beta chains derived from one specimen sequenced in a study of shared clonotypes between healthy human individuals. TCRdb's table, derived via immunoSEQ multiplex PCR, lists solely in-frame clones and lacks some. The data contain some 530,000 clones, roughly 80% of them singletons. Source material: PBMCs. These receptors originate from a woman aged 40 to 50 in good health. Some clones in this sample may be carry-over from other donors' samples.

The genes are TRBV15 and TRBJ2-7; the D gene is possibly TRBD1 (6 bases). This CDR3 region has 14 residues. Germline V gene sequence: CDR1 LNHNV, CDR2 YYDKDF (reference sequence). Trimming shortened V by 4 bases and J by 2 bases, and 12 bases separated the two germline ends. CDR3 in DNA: TGTGCCACCAGCACTATGACAGGTCCCTACGAGCAGTACTTC. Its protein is CATSTMTGPYEQYF. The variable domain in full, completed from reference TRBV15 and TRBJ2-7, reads DAMVIQNPRYQVTQFGKPVTLSCSQTLNHNVMYWYQQKSSQAPKLLFHYYDKDFNNEADTPDNFQSRRPNTSFCFLDIRSPGLGDTAMYLCATSTMTGPYEQYFGPGTRLTVT.

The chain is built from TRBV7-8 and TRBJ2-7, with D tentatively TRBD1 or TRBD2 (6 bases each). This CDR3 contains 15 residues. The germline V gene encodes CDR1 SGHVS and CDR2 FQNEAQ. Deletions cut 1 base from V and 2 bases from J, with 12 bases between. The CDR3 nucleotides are TGTGCCAGCAGCTTAGTGGTGGGGGGCCCCTACGAGCAGTACTTC. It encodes CASSLVVGGPYEQYF.

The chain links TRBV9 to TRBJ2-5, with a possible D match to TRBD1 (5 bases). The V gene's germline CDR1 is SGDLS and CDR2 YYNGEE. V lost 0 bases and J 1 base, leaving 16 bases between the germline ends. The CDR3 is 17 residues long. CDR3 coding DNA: TGTGCCAGCAGCGTAGGTGGGTCCGGTACAGGCCAAGAGACCCAGTACTTC. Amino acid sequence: CASSVGGSGTGQETQYF. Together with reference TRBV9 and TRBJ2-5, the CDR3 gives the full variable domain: DSGVTQTPKHLITATGQRVTLRCSPRSGDLSVYWYQQSLDQGLQFLIQYYNGEERAKGNILERFSAQQFPDLHSELNLSSLELGDSALYFCASSVGGSGTGQETQYFGPGTRLLVL.

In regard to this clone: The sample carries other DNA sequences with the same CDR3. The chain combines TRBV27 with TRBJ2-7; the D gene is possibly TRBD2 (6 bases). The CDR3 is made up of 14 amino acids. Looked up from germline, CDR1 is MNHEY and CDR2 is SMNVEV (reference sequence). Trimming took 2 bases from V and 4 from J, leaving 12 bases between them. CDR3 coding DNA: TGTGCCAGCAGTTTACGGAGGGGTACTTACGAGCAGTACTTC. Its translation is CASSLRRGTYEQYF.

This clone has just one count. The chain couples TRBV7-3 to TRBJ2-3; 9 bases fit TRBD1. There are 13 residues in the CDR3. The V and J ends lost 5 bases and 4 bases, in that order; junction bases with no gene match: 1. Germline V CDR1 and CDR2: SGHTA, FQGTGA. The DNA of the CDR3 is TGTGCCAGCAGCAGACAGGGGGCAGATACGCAGTATTTT. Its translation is CASSRQGADTQYF.

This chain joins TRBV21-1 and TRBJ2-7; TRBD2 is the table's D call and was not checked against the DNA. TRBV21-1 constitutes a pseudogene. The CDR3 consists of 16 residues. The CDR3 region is CASSKGYWREIYEQYF. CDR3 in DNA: TGTGCCAGCAGCAAAGGATATTGGAGGGAAATATACGAGCAGTACTTC.

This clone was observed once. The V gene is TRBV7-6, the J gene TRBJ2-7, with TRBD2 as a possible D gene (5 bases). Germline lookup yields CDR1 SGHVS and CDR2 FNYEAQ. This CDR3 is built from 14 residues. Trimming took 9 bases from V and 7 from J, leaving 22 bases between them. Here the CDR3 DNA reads TGTGCCAGTCAATGGAGCGGCGAAACCCTTGAGCAGTACTTC. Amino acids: CASQWSGETLEQYF.

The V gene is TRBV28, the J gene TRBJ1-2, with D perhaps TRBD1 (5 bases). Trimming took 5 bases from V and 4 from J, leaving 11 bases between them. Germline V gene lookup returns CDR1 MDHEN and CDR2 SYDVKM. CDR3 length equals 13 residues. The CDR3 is CASSPQVFYGYTF. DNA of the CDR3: TGTGCCAGCAGTCCACAGGTTTTCTATGGCTACACCTTC.

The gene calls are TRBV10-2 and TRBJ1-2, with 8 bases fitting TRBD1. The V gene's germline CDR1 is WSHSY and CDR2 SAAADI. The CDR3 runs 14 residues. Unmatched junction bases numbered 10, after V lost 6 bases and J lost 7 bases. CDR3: CASRAEDRARGYTF. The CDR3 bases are TGCGCCAGCAGAGCCGAGGACAGGGCGCGTGGCTACACCTTC.

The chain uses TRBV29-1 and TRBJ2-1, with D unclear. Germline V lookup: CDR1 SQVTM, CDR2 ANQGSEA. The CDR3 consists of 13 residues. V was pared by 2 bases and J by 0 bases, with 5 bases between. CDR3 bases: TGCAGCGTTGAACCTCTCTCCTACAATGAGCAGTTCTTC. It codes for CSVEPLSYNEQFF.